The T cell receptor (beta chain) under discussion was sequenced for a study of naive and memory T cell subsets. Study observations and caveats: Each distinct alpha or beta sequence counts as one clonotype. Over 90% of naive TCR sequences appeared only once, unlike memory subsets.

Deletions cut 5 bases from V and 1 base from J, with 5 bases between. The CDR3 is 13 residues long. CDR1 and CDR2 (germline): KGHSH, LQKENI. Both TRBC1 and TRBC2 were covered by a beta constant-region primer of two equimolar oligonucleotides. Nested alpha and beta constant-region primers with the SP2 primer drove four PCR rounds on ligated cDNA. A 12-nucleotide UMI and the SP2 primer were added to the cDNA 3' end by oligonucleotide ligation. TCRdb used MiXCR to reprocess the UMI-ligation and nested PCR reads, holding one entry per CDR3 protein. The sample records 95,000 to 150,000 distinct CDR3 sequences, roughly 36% being singletons. Ten or more counts support this clonotype. Its antigen is still unknown.

This TCR was recovered from a human donor in good health. This chain links TRBV18 with TRBJ2-2, with D unclear. The sample taken for sequencing was central memory CD4+ T cells from blood. The CDR3 reads CASSDLNTGELFF. The CDR3, as DNA: TGTGCCAGCTCAGACTTGAACACCGGGGAGCTGTTTTTT.